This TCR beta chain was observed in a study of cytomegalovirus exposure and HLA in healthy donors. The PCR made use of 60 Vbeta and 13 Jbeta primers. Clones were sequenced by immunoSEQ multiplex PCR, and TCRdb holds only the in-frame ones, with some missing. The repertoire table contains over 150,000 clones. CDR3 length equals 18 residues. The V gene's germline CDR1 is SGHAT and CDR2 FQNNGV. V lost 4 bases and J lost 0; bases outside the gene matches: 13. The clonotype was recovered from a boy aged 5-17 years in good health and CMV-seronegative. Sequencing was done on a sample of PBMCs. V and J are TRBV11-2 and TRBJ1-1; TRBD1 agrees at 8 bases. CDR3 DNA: TGTGCCAGCAGCTCCGGACAGGGCCCCTGGGACATGAACACTGAAGCTTTCTTT. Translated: CASSSGQGPWDMNTEAFF.